The rows below give T cell receptor beta chains drawn from one sample of a study of blood T cell repertoires in COVID-19. Assay used: immunoSEQ multiplex PCR; TCRdb lists only in-frame clones, some missing. The table records about 260,000 clones, about 89% of them present only once. Material for sequencing was peripheral blood. The receptor source for this set is a woman between 40 and 50 years old who had recovered from COVID-19. The CDR3 runs from the conserved cysteine through the conserved F or W. Fields, in order: J gene, V gene, clone size, D gene, CDR3 protein, CDR3 DNA. A D gene is named only where the DNA matches it firmly. A clone size is listed for some rows: how often the clone was seen (once, few, many), or a class if it is expanded.

>TRBJ1-6|TRBV7-9|NA|NA
CASSLGLEGRSPLHF
TGTGCCAGCAGCTTAGGGTTGGAGGGGCGTTCACCCCTCCACTTT
>TRBJ1-4|TRBV27|NA|TRBD1
CASLDRVREKLFF
TGTGCCAGCCTGGACAGGGTTAGGGAAAAACTGTTTTTT
>TRBJ1-3|TRBV19|NA|NA
CASITPALRRGGGGNTIYF
TGTGCCAGTATCACCCCGGCTCTACGGCGGGGGGGCGGTGGAAACACCATATATTTT
>TRBJ1-1|TRBV2|many|TRBD1
CASRNRGRTEAFF
TGTGCCAGCAGAAACAGGGGTCGCACTGAAGCTTTCTTT
>TRBJ1-2|TRBV20-1|once|TRBD1
CSASRQGGYTF
TGCAGTGCTAGCAGACAGGGTGGCTACACCTTC
>TRBJ2-7|TRBV7-3|NA|TRBD1
CASSLIERDSGSKGSYEQYF
TGTGCCAGCAGCTTAATAGAGAGGGACAGTGGGTCCAAGGGCTCCTACGAGCAGTACTTC
>TRBJ2-4|TRBV6-5|NA|NA
CASQRGQNPNIQYF
TGTGCCAGCCAGAGAGGACAGAATCCTAACATTCAGTACTTC
>TRBJ1-3|TRBV6-5|NA|NA
CASSMQGSGNTIYF
TGTGCCAGCAGCATGCAGGGCTCTGGAAACACCATATATTTT
>TRBJ1-4|TRBV6-1|NA|TRBD1
CASSATPPGQGDEKLFF
TGTGCCAGCAGTGCAACTCCCCCGGGACAGGGAGATGAAAAACTGTTTTTT
>TRBJ2-2|TRBV19|few|NA
CASSNDLQGHYTGELFF
TGTGCCAGTAGTAACGACCTACAAGGACACTACACCGGGGAGCTGTTTTTT
>TRBJ2-7|TRBV29-1|NA|NA
CSVVTTSRYEQYF
TGCAGCGTTGTGACTACCTCACGCTACGAGCAGTACTTC
>TRBJ2-1|TRBV5-5|NA|NA
CASSHSSLVSYNEQFF
TGTGCCAGCAGCCATAGTTCGCTTGTCTCCTACAATGAGCAGTTCTTC
>TRBJ2-5|TRBV27|NA|NA
CASSPAGNQETQYF
TGTGCCAGCAGTCCCGCCGGGAACCAAGAGACCCAGTACTTC
>TRBJ1-2|TRBV5-1|once|NA
CASSAALGGDYGYTF
TGCGCCAGCAGCGCCGCGCTAGGGGGGGACTATGGCTACACCTTC
>TRBJ2-7|TRBV11-2|NA|TRBD2
CASSLDPLAGGSYEQYF
TGTGCCAGCAGCTTAGATCCTCTAGCGGGGGGGTCCTACGAGCAGTACTTC
>TRBJ1-2|TRBV6-5|NA|NA
CASSYSAALGGYTF
TGTGCCAGCAGTTACTCGGCCGCCCTAGGCGGCTACACCTTC
>TRBJ1-2|TRBV4-3|NA|NA
CASSHYSGETYGYTF
TGCGCCAGCAGCCATTACTCAGGGGAGACCTATGGCTACACCTTC
>TRBJ1-2|TRBV6-5|NA|NA
CASRQSRGYTF
TGTGCCAGCCGACAGTCTCGGGGCTACACCTTC
>TRBJ1-3|TRBV3-1/TRBV3-2|few|NA
CASSQGSLAGNTIYF
TGTGCCAGCAGCCAAGGGTCCCTAGCTGGAAACACCATATATTTT
>TRBJ1-1|TRBV6-2/TRBV6-3|once|NA
CASSYPYKGGGRNTEAFF
TGTGCCAGCAGTTACCCCTATAAAGGGGGTGGACGGAACACTGAAGCTTTCTTT
>TRBJ1-5|TRBV10-3|NA|NA
CAAGRGGDQPQHF
TGTGCCGCGGGAAGAGGGGGGGATCAGCCCCAGCATTTT
>TRBJ1-6|TRBV2|NA|NA
CASTDRSSYNSPLHF
TGTGCCAGCACGGACAGAAGCTCCTATAATTCACCCCTCCACTTT
>TRBJ1-1|TRBV11-2|NA|NA
CASTEAGTTNTEAFF
TGTGCCAGCACTGAAGCAGGGACAACGAACACTGAAGCTTTCTTT
>TRBJ2-7|TRBV7-6|NA|TRBD2
CASSRGLAGGLPLSYEQYF
TGTGCCAGCAGCCGAGGACTAGCGGGGGGACTTCCCCTCTCCTACGAGCAGTACTTC
>TRBJ1-2|TRBV5-3|NA|NA
CARSCRDINYGYTF
TGTGCCAGAAGCTGCAGGGATATTAACTATGGCTACACCTTC
>TRBJ2-5|TRBV6-6|NA|TRBD1
CASSQDRGSETQYF
TGTGCCAGCAGTCAAGACAGGGGAAGTGAGACCCAGTACTTC
>TRBJ2-5|TRBV13|NA|NA
CASRVNGWERETQYF
TGTGCCAGCAGGGTTAACGGGTGGGAGCGAGAGACCCAGTACTTC
>TRBJ1-3|TRBV2|NA|NA
CASKQQGVGGNTIYF
TGTGCCAGCAAACAACAGGGCGTTGGGGGAAACACCATATATTTT
>TRBJ1-2|TRBV30|NA|NA
CAWSVRGNYGYTF
TGTGCCTGGAGCGTCAGGGGTAACTATGGCTACACCTTC
>TRBJ2-5|TRBV5-4|once|NA
CASSPQIRKGETQYF
TGTGCCAGCAGCCCTCAGATTCGTAAGGGGGAGACCCAGTACTTC
>TRBJ2-7|TRBV10-1|NA|NA
CASSESRGKAEQYF
TGCGCCAGCAGTGAGTCGAGAGGCAAGGCCGAGCAGTACTTC
>TRBJ1-1|TRBV7-2|NA|NA
CASSFVGKGSNEAFF
TGTGCCAGCAGCTTTGTTGGGAAGGGGTCCAATGAAGCTTTCTTT
>TRBJ1-1|TRBV20-1|NA|TRBD1
CSASRTGTEAFF
TGCAGTGCTAGTAGGACAGGGACTGAAGCTTTCTTT
>TRBJ2-4|TRBV11-2|once|TRBD1
CASSPGGGIKNIQYF
TGTGCCAGCAGCCCAGGGGGTGGGATCAAAAACATTCAGTACTTC
>TRBJ2-1|TRBV3-1/TRBV3-2|NA|TRBD2
CASSFRAGARNEQFF
TGTGCCAGCAGCTTCAGAGCGGGGGCACGCAATGAGCAGTTCTTC
>TRBJ2-2|TRBV3-1/TRBV3-2|NA|NA
CASSQDPTGELFF
TGTGCCAGCAGCCAAGATCCGACCGGGGAGCTGTTTTTT
>TRBJ1-1|TRBV18|NA|TRBD1
CASSPGQGGNTEAFF
TGTGCCAGCTCACCGGGACAGGGGGGGAACACTGAAGCTTTCTTT
>TRBJ1-1|TRBV7-9|NA|NA
CASSSRAGNTEAFF
TGTGCCAGCAGCTCACGGGCGGGGAACACTGAAGCTTTCTTT
>TRBJ2-7|TRBV3-1/TRBV3-2|NA|TRBD1
CASSQPGQRLYEQYF
TGTGCCAGCAGCCAACCGGGACAGAGACTCTACGAGCAGTACTTC
>TRBJ1-1|TRBV5-1|NA|TRBD1
CASSLGQGSTEAFF
TGCGCCAGCAGCTTGGGACAGGGAAGCACTGAAGCTTTCTTT
>TRBJ2-5|TRBV14|NA|TRBD2
CASSQGASGGIQETQYF
TGTGCCAGCAGCCAGGGGGCTAGCGGGGGGATCCAAGAGACCCAGTACTTC
>TRBJ1-1|TRBV6-2/TRBV6-3|NA|NA
CASSYEAEAFF
TGTGCCAGCAGTTACGAGGCGGAAGCTTTCTTT
>TRBJ1-6|TRBV3-1/TRBV3-2|few|TRBD1
CASSLGQGGNSPLHF
TGTGCCAGCAGCCTGGGACAGGGAGGTAATTCACCCCTCCACTTT